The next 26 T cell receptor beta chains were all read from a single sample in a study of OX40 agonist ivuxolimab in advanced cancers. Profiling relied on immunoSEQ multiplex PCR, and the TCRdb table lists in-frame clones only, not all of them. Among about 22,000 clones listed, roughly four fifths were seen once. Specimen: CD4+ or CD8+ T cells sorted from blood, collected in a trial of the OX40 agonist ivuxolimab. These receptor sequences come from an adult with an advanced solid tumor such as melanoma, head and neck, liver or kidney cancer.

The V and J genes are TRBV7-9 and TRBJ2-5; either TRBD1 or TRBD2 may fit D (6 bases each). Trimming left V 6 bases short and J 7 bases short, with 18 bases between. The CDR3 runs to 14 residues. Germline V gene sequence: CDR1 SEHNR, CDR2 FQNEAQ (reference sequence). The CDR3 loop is CASRDGGQVATQYF. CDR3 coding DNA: TGTGCCAGCAGAGACGGGGGCCAGGTAGCGACCCAGTACTTC.

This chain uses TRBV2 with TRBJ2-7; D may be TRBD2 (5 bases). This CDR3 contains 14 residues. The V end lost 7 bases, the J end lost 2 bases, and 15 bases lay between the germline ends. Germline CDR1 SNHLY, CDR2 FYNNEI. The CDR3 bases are TGTGCCAGCACCCATAGCGACGAGGCCTACGAGCAGTACTTC. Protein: CASTHSDEAYEQYF.

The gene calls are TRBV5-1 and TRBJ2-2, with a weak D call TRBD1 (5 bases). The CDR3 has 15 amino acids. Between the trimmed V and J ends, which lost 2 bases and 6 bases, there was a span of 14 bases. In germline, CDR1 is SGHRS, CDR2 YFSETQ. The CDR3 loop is CASSLVGPASGELFF. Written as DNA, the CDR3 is TGCGCCAGCAGCTTAGTGGGGCCGGCTTCCGGGGAGCTGTTTTTT.

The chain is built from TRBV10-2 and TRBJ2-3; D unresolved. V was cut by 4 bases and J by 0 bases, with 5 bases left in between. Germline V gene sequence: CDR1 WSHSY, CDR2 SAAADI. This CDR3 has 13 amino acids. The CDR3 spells CASSGTSTDTQYF. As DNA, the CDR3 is TGCGCCAGCAGTGGAACTAGCACAGATACGCAGTATTTT.

The CDR3 loop reads CASSAGTAYTGELFF. The CDR3 region has the DNA TGTGCCAGCAGTGCCGGGACAGCCTACACCGGGGAGCTGTTTTTT. V and J are TRBV2 and TRBJ2-2, with 7 bases lining up with TRBD1. The junction had 5 bases not matched to a gene; V was cut back by 4 bases and J by 3 bases. The CDR3 runs 15 residues. Per the germline V gene, CDR1 is SNHLY and CDR2 is FYNNEI.

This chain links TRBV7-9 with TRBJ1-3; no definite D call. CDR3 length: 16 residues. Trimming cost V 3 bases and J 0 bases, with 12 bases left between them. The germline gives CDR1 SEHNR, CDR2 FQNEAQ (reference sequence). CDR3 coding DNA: TGTGCCAGCAGCTTCGGACCGGCCCGCTCTGGAAACACCATATATTTT. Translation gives CASSFGPARSGNTIYF.

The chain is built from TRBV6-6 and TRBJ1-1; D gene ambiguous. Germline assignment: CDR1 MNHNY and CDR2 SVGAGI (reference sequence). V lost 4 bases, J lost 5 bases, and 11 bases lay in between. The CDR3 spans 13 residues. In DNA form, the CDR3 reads TGTGCCAGCAGTTCGCGAAAGGGTACTGAAGCTTTCTTT. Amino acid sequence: CASSSRKGTEAFF.

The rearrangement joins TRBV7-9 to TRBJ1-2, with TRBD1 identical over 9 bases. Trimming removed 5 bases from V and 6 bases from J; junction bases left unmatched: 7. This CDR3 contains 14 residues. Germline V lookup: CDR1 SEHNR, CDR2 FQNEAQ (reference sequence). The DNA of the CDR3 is TGTGCCAGCAGCCAGGACAGGGGCAATGATGGCTACACCTTC. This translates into CASSQDRGNDGYTF.

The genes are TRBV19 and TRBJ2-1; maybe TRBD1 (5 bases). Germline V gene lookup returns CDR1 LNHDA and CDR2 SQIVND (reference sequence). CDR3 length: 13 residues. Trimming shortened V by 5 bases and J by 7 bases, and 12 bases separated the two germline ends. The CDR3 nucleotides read TGTGCCAGTAGTTGGACCAACAGGAATGAGCAGTTCTTC. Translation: CASSWTNRNEQFF.

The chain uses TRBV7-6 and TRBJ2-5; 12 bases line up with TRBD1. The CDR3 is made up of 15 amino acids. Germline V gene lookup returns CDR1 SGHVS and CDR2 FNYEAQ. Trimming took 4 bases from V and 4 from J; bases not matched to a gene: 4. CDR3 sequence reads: CASSSGQGARETQYF. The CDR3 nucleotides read TGTGCCAGCAGCTCGGGACAGGGGGCGAGAGAGACCCAGTACTTC.

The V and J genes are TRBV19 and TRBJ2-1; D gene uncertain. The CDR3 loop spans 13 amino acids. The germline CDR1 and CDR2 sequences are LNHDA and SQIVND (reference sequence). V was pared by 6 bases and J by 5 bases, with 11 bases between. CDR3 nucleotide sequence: TGTGCCAGTAGATCGAACGAAGACAATGAGCAGTTCTTC. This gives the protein CASRSNEDNEQFF. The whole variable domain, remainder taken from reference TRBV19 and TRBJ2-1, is DGGITQSPKYLFRKEGQNVTLSCEQNLNHDAMYWYRQDPGQGLRLIYYSQIVNDFQKGDIAEGYSVSREKKESFPLTVTSAQKNPTAFYLCASRSNEDNEQFFGPGTRLTVL.

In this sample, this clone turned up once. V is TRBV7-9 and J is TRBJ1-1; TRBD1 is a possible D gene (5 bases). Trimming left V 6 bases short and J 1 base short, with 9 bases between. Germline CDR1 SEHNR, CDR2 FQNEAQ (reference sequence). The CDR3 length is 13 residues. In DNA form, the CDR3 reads TGTGCCAGCAGTGGGACTGCGAACACTGAAGCTTTCTTT. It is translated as CASSGTANTEAFF. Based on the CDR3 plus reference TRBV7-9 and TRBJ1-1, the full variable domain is DTGVSQNPRHKITKRGQNVTFRCDPISEHNRLYWYRQTLGQGPEFLTYFQNEAQLEKSRLLSDRFSAERPKGSFSTLEIQRTEQGDSAMYLCASSGTANTEAFFGQGTRLTVV.

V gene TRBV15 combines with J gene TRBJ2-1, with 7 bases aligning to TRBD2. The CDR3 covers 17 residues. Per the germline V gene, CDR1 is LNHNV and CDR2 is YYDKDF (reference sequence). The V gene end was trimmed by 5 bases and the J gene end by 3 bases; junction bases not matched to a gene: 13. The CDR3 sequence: CATSSSPPGGFYNEQFF. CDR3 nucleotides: TGTGCCACCAGCTCCTCTCCCCCCGGGGGGTTCTACAATGAGCAGTTCTTC. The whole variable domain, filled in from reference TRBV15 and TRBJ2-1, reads DAMVIQNPRYQVTQFGKPVTLSCSQTLNHNVMYWYQQKSSQAPKLLFHYYDKDFNNEADTPDNFQSRRPNTSFCFLDIRSPGLGDTAMYLCATSSSPPGGFYNEQFFGPGTRLTVL.

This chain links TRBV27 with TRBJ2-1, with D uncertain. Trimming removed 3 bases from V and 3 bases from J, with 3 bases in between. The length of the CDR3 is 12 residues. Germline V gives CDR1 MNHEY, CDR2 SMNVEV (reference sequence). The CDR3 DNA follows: TGTGCCAGCAGTTTGCTCTACAATGAGCAGTTCTTC. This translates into CASSLLYNEQFF.

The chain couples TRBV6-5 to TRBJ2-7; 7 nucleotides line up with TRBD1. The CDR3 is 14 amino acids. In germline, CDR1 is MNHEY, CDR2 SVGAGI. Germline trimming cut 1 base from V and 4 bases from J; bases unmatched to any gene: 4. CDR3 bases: TGTGCCAGCAGTTACTTTCAGGGACAGTACGAGCAGTACTTC. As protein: CASSYFQGQYEQYF.

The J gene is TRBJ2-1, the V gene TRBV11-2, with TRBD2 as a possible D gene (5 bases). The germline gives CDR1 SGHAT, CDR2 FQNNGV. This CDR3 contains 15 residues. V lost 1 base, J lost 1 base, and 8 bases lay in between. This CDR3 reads CASSLAGGSYNEQFF. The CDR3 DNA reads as TGTGCCAGCAGCTTAGCGGGCGGGTCCTACAATGAGCAGTTCTTC. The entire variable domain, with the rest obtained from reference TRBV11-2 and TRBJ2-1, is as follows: EAGVAQSPRYKIIEKRQSVAFWCNPISGHATLYWYQQILGQGPKLLIQFQNNGVVDDSQLPKDRFSAERLKGVDSTLKIQPAKLEDSAVYLCASSLAGGSYNEQFFGPGTRLTVL.

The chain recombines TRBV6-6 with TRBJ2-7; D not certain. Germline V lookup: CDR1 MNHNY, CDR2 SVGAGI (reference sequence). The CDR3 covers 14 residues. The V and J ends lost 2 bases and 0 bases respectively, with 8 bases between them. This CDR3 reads CASSYETDSYEQYF. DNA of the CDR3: TGTGCCAGCAGTTACGAGACGGACTCCTACGAGCAGTACTTC.

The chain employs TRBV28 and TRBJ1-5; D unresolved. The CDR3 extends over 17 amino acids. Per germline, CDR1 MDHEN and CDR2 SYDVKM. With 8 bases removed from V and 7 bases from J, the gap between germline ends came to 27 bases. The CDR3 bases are TGTGCCAGCTCTTCGGTGGGAGTTTATAGGGATAGCCAGCCCCAGCATTTT. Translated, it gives CASSSVGVYRDSQPQHF.

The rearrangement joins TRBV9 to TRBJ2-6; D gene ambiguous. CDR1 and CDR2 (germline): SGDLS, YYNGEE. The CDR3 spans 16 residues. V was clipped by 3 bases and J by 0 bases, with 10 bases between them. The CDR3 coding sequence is TGTGCCAGCAGCGGGTCCGCGAGCTCTGGGGCCAACGTCCTGACTTTC. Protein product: CASSGSASSGANVLTF.

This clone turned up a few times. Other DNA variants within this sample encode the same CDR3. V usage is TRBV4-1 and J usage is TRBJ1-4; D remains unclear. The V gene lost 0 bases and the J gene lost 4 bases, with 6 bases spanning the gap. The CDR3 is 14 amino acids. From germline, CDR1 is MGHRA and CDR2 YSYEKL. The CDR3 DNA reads TGCGCCAGCAGCCAAGATCTAAGTAATGAAAAACTGTTTTTT. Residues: CASSQDLSNEKLFF.

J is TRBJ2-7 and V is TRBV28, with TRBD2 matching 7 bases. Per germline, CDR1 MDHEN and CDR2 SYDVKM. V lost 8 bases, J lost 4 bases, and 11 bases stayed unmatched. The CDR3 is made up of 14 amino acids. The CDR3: CASYPGEGPYEQYF. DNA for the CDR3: TGTGCCAGCTACCCCGGGGAGGGCCCTTACGAGCAGTACTTC.

This chain's CDR3 is CASSDSVFDTMNTEAFF. CDR3 coding DNA: TGTGCCAGCAGTGACTCCGTGTTTGACACCATGAACACTGAAGCTTTCTTT. The chain recombines TRBV6-4 with TRBJ1-1; no firm D call. Trimming took off 0 bases at V and 0 bases at J, with 14 bases between the two ends. Per germline, CDR1 MRHNA and CDR2 SNTAGT. This CDR3 region has 17 residues.

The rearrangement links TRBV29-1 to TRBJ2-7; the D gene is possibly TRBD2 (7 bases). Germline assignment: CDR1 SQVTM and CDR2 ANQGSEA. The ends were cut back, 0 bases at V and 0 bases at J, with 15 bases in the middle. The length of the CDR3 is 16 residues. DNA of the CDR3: TGCAGCGTTGAAGATCTGGGGGGGCGCGGCTCCTACGAGCAGTACTTC. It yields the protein CSVEDLGGRGSYEQYF.

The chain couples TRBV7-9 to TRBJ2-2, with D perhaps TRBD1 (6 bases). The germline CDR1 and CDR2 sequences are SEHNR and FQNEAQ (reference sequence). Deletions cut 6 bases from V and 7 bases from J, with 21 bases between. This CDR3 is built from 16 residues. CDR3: CASRPTGTKASGELFF. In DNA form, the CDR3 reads TGTGCCAGCAGGCCGACCGGGACAAAGGCCAGCGGGGAGCTGTTTTTT.

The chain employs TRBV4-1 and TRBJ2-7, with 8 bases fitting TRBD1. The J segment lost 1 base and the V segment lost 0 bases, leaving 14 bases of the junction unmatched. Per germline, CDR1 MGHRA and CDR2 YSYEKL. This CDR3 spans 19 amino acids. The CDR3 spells CASSQEVTGASFLSYEQYF. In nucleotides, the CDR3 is TGCGCCAGCAGCCAAGAGGTGACAGGGGCCTCCTTCCTTTCCTACGAGCAGTACTTC.

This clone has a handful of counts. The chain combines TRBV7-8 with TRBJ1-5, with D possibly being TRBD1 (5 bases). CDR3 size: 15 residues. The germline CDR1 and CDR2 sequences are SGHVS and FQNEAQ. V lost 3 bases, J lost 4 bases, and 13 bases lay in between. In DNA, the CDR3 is TGTGCCAGCAGCTTGGGGGACGCCTCTAATCAGCCCCAGCATTTT. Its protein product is CASSLGDASNQPQHF.